This TCR beta chain was retrieved from a study of blood T cell repertoires in COVID-19. As for the study in general: Sites across the United States, Italy and Spain contributed samples from acute and convalescent COVID-19. Nucleic acid was either cDNA or gDNA, and it came from T cells, B-cell-depleted T cells, or PBMCs.

The authors' processing: Researchers report that nucleated cell counts were estimated from reference gene primer amplification. Assay: immunoSEQ multiplex PCR; the TCRdb copy retains only in-frame clones and omits some. V, J and clone size are those of that table, while D and trimming were read from the DNA. The data contain tens of thousands of clones, roughly 90% of them singletons. J gave up 8 bases and V 7 bases, and 8 bases lay outside the gene matches. CDR3 length: 13 residues. Germline V gene lookup returns CDR1 SQVTM and CDR2 ANQGSEA. The receptor was isolated from a woman between 55 and 75 years old with acute or convalescent COVID-19. Sequenced input: peripheral blood. This chain links TRBV29-1 with TRBJ2-2, with 9 bases matching TRBD1. CDR3 protein: CSADRGTRGELFF. CDR3 bases: TGCAGCGCGGACAGGGGAACCCGGGGGGAGCTGTTTTTT.